The 26 T cell receptor beta chains below all came from one sample that was sequenced in a study of T cell responses to AZD1222 COVID-19 vaccine. Profiling relied on immunoSEQ multiplex PCR, and the TCRdb table lists in-frame clones only, not all of them. The sample carries 30,000 to 35,000 clones, 75% to 80% recorded once. This sample comprised peripheral blood, obtained 28 days after the second AZD1222 dose. All receptors come from an adult who received the AZD1222 COVID-19 vaccine.

The chain combines TRBV19 with TRBJ2-6; TRBD2 is a possible D gene (5 bases). Germline V lookup: CDR1 LNHDA, CDR2 SQIVND (reference sequence). V lost 5 bases and J lost 5, with 13 bases in between. The CDR3 loop spans 15 amino acids. The CDR3 bases are TGTGCCAGTAGTCCCGGAACGGGGTGGGCCAACGTCCTGACTTTC. This translates into CASSPGTGWANVLTF. The entire variable domain, with the rest obtained from reference TRBV19 and TRBJ2-6, is as follows: DGGITQSPKYLFRKEGQNVTLSCEQNLNHDAMYWYRQDPGQGLRLIYYSQIVNDFQKGDIAEGYSVSREKKESFPLTVTSAQKNPTAFYLCASSPGTGWANVLTFGAGSRLTVL.

In this sample, this clone turned up once. This chain uses TRBV5-5 with TRBJ2-5; 13 bases fit TRBD2. V trimming: 4 bases; J trimming: 2 bases; junction bases outside the gene matches: 8. Germline lookup yields CDR1 SGHKS and CDR2 YYEKEE (reference sequence). This CDR3 comprises 17 residues. The CDR3 DNA reads TGTGCCAGCAGCCCGGGACTAGCGGGACTGGGGCAAGAGACCCAGTACTTC. Protein sequence: CASSPGLAGLGQETQYF.

V gene TRBV7-7 combines with J gene TRBJ2-3; TRBD2 matches 7 bases. CDR3 length: 15 residues. CDR1 SSHAT and CDR2 FNYEAQ come from the germline V gene (reference sequence). The V segment lost 5 bases and the J segment 2 bases; nucleotides outside the gene matches: 7. CDR3: CASSISGLNTDTQYF. The CDR3, as DNA: TGTGCCAGCAGCATCTCGGGACTAAACACAGATACGCAGTATTTT.

V and J are TRBV11-3 and TRBJ1-2; no firm D call. Trimming removed 5 bases from V and 0 bases from J, with 16 bases in between. Germline V gene sequence: CDR1 SGHNT, CDR2 YENEEA. The CDR3 sequence is 16 residues long. The CDR3, as DNA: TGTGCCAGCAGCCGCCCCGGGCGTGGGGCTAACTATGGCTACACCTTC. This encodes CASSRPGRGANYGYTF.

The V call is TRBV11-2, the J call TRBJ2-3; no clear D. CDR1 SGHAT and CDR2 FQNNGV come from the germline V gene. CDR3 length: 14 residues. Deletions cut 2 bases from V and 2 bases from J, with 8 bases between. This CDR3 reads CASSLTQFTDTQYF. CDR3 nucleotides: TGTGCCAGCAGCTTAACCCAGTTCACAGATACGCAGTATTTT.

The gene calls are TRBV29-1 and TRBJ1-1, with no clear D. V was cut by 6 bases and J by 1 base, with 12 bases left in between. CDR1 SQVTM and CDR2 ANQGSEA come from the germline V gene. CDR3 length: 13 amino acids. The CDR3 bases are TGCAGCGTGTTAGGCGCCACGAACACTGAAGCTTTCTTT. Translating it yields CSVLGATNTEAFF.

The V call is TRBV19, the J call TRBJ1-6, with 7 bases lining up with TRBD1. Germline V gene lookup returns CDR1 LNHDA and CDR2 SQIVND (reference sequence). The CDR3 totals 15 residues. Unmatched junction bases numbered 5, after V lost 3 bases and J lost 6 bases. CDR3 loop: CASSMVGGSNSPLHF. The CDR3 nucleotides are TGTGCCAGTAGTATGGTAGGGGGCTCTAATTCACCCCTCCACTTT. Supplemented by reference TRBV19 and TRBJ1-6, the full variable domain reads DGGITQSPKYLFRKEGQNVTLSCEQNLNHDAMYWYRQDPGQGLRLIYYSQIVNDFQKGDIAEGYSVSREKKESFPLTVTSAQKNPTAFYLCASSMVGGSNSPLHFGNGTRLTVT.

This clone was observed a handful of times. The rearrangement joins TRBV30 to TRBJ1-6; possibly TRBD1 for D (5 bases). The germline V gene encodes CDR1 GTSNPN and CDR2 SVGIG (reference sequence). Deletions cut 5 bases from V and 11 bases from J, with 10 bases between. This CDR3 is 11 amino acids long. CDR3 in amino acids: CAWGDSAPLHF. The CDR3 region has the DNA TGTGCCTGGGGAGACAGCGCACCCCTCCACTTT.

The chain couples TRBV6-2 or TRBV6-3 to TRBJ2-5, with D possibly matching TRBD2 (6 bases). This CDR3 contains 14 residues. V was trimmed by 3 bases and J by 5 bases, leaving 13 bases between them. Germline V gene data show CDR1 as MNHEY and CDR2 as SVGEGT. CDR3 protein: CASSYGGAGETQYF. The DNA of the CDR3 is TGTGCCAGCAGTTATGGAGGGGCTGGTGAGACCCAGTACTTC.

A single count supports this clone. CDR3 nucleotides: TGTGCCAGCAGCCTCGGGACTAGCGGGGCCAATGAGCAGTTCTTC. Protein: CASSLGTSGANEQFF. The genes are TRBV7-2 and TRBJ2-1; TRBD2 agrees at 13 bases. The CDR3 has 15 residues. The V gene end was trimmed by 5 bases and the J gene end by 6 bases; junction bases not matched to a gene: 4. From germline, CDR1 is SGHTA and CDR2 FQGNSA.

The chain uses TRBV29-1 and TRBJ1-4; D gene uncertain. Germline V gives CDR1 SQVTM, CDR2 ANQGSEA. With 3 bases removed from V and 11 bases from J, the gap between germline ends came to 10 bases. The CDR3 has 11 amino acids. CDR3 amino acids: CSVDQSRKLFF. CDR3 sequence (DNA): TGCAGCGTTGACCAGAGCCGCAAACTGTTTTTT.

The genes are TRBV19 and TRBJ1-5; D is unresolved. This CDR3 has 16 residues. V was clipped by 3 bases and J by 0 bases, with 12 bases between them. Per germline, CDR1 LNHDA and CDR2 SQIVND (reference sequence). DNA of the CDR3: TGTGCCAGTAGTATTAGTCGGATGGGTAGCAATCAGCCCCAGCATTTT. Translation gives CASSISRMGSNQPQHF.

V and J are TRBV12-3 or TRBV12-4 and TRBJ1-2, with a possible D match to TRBD1 (5 bases). V lost 7 bases to trimming and J lost 6 bases, with 15 bases between them. CDR3 size: 13 residues. The DNA for the CDR3 is TGTGCCAGCACCCCGCGGGGCACGGATGGCTACACCTTC. Its protein is CASTPRGTDGYTF.

This clone was observed once. The V gene is TRBV5-1, the J gene TRBJ2-7; D ambiguous. The CDR3 sequence is 11 residues long. Between the trimmed V and J ends, which lost 0 bases and 7 bases, there was a span of 5 bases. CDR1 is SGHRS and CDR2 is YFSETQ in the germline V gene. CDR3 sequence: CASSLGLEQYV. The CDR3 nucleotides read TGCGCCAGCAGCTTGGGGCTAGAGCAGTACGTC.

The table lists this clone with a few counts. The chain joins TRBV6-5 to TRBJ1-2; D uncertain. CDR1 and CDR2 from the germline V gene are MNHEY and SVGAGI. Between the trimmed V and J ends, which lost 2 bases and 8 bases, there was a span of 12 bases. The CDR3 totals 13 residues. The CDR3 bases are TGTGCCAGCAGTTACGACCCCGAGGCAGGCTACACCTTC. Translation: CASSYDPEAGYTF.

The V gene is TRBV6-6, the J gene TRBJ1-5, with TRBD1 matching 7 bases. The V gene end was trimmed by 3 bases and the J gene end by 6 bases; junction bases not matched to a gene: 8. The CDR3 is 15 residues long. Germline CDR1 MNHNY, CDR2 SVGAGI (reference sequence). The CDR3 bases are TGTGCCAGCAGTTATCAGGGGGGGGGTCCTCAGCCCCAGCATTTT. This translates into CASSYQGGGPQPQHF.

This chain joins TRBV5-1 and TRBJ1-2; D gene uncertain. Trimming left V 0 bases short and J 5 bases short, with 11 bases between. The germline CDR1 and CDR2 sequences are SGHRS and YFSETQ. This CDR3 region has 14 residues. CDR3 sequence (DNA): TGCGCCAGCAGCTTGGACGAGGGCACTTATGGCTACACCTTC. Its translation is CASSLDEGTYGYTF.

The CDR3 region has the DNA TGTGCCAGCAACCAGGGAGGGAGCAATCAGCCCCAGCATTTT. It is translated as CASNQGGSNQPQHF. V usage is TRBV6-6 and J usage is TRBJ1-5; D is perhaps TRBD1 (5 bases). Trimming removed 7 bases at V and 1 base at J, with 11 bases between. CDR1 and CDR2 (germline): MNHNY, SVGAGI (reference sequence). The CDR3 is 14 residues long.

On this clone itself: A read error may account for a junction end that differs from germline. The V call is TRBV6-5, the J call TRBJ1-6, with D perhaps TRBD1 (5 bases). The CDR3 runs 15 residues. Per germline, CDR1 MNHEY and CDR2 SVGAGI. The CDR3, as DNA: TGTGCGAGCATTGGGCGGACATTCGCTAATTCACCCCTCCACTTT. Translation gives CASIGRTFANSPLHF.

The J gene is TRBJ2-6, the V gene TRBV25-1; maybe TRBD2 (6 bases). The CDR3 length is 15 residues. With 10 bases removed from V and 0 bases from J, the gap between germline ends came to 13 bases. Germline V gives CDR1 MGHDK, CDR2 SYGVNS. The CDR3, as DNA: TGTGCCACTTCAAACGGGGGCTCTGGGGCCAACGTCCTGACTTTC. As protein: CATSNGGSGANVLTF. Looking up the rest from reference TRBV25-1 and TRBJ2-6 gives the full variable domain: EADIYQTPRYLVIGTGKKITLECSQTMGHDKMYWYQQDPGMELHLIHYSYGVNSTEKGDLSSESTVSRIRTEHFPLTLESARPSHTSQYLCATSNGGSGANVLTFGAGSRLTVL.

This clone was recorded only once. CDR3 residues: CASSLVRGQGTEAFF. Here the CDR3 DNA reads TGTGCCAGCAGCTTAGTAAGGGGGCAGGGCACTGAAGCTTTCTTT. The chain is built from TRBV7-2 and TRBJ1-1, with 7 bases aligning to TRBD1. The trim removed 1 base at V and 4 bases at J, leaving 6 bases unmatched. This CDR3 region has 15 residues. Germline CDR1 and CDR2: SGHTA and FQGNSA.

The chain combines TRBV20-1 with TRBJ2-2; weak D call: TRBD1 (6 bases). This CDR3 spans 11 amino acids. The germline V gene encodes CDR1 DFQATT and CDR2 SNEGSKA (reference sequence). The V gene lost 7 bases and the J gene lost 5 bases, with 8 bases spanning the gap. CDR3: CSVQGTGELFF. DNA for the CDR3: TGCAGTGTTCAGGGGACCGGGGAGCTGTTTTTT.

The chain uses TRBV19 and TRBJ2-2, with TRBD2 matching 12 bases. The germline gives CDR1 LNHDA, CDR2 SQIVND (reference sequence). The V gene end was trimmed by 7 bases and the J gene end by 7 bases; junction bases not matched to a gene: 7. The CDR3 has 15 residues. This chain's CDR3 is CASTRLAGEVGELFF. The DNA for the CDR3 is TGTGCCAGTACCCGACTAGCGGGGGAAGTCGGGGAGCTGTTTTTT.

This sequence joins TRBV6-5 and TRBJ1-1; no clear D gene. The CDR3 is made up of 15 amino acids. Trimming left V 5 bases short and J 5 bases short, with 18 bases between. CDR1 is MNHEY, CDR2 SVGAGI, per germline. CDR3 sequence reads: CASSPGGRSGTEAFF. The CDR3, as DNA: TGTGCCAGCAGTCCGGGCGGGAGGTCGGGGACTGAAGCTTTCTTT.

V gene TRBV7-9 combines with J gene TRBJ2-3; 14 positions match TRBD2. This CDR3 is built from 16 residues. The V gene end was trimmed by 3 bases and the J gene end by 6 bases; junction bases not matched to a gene: 5. Germline values: CDR1 SEHNR, CDR2 FQNEAQ (reference sequence). The CDR3 region is CASSFGLAGGFDTQYF. CDR3 nucleotide sequence: TGTGCCAGCAGCTTCGGACTAGCGGGAGGTTTCGATACGCAGTATTTT.

The V gene is TRBV4-1, the J gene TRBJ1-2; D unclear. The germline gives CDR1 MGHRA, CDR2 YSYEKL. Trimming removed 1 base from V and 4 bases from J, with 13 bases in between. The CDR3 is 15 residues long. CDR3 loop: CASSQGTAYLYGYTF. The DNA for the CDR3 is TGCGCCAGCAGCCAAGGAACTGCCTACCTCTATGGCTACACCTTC.